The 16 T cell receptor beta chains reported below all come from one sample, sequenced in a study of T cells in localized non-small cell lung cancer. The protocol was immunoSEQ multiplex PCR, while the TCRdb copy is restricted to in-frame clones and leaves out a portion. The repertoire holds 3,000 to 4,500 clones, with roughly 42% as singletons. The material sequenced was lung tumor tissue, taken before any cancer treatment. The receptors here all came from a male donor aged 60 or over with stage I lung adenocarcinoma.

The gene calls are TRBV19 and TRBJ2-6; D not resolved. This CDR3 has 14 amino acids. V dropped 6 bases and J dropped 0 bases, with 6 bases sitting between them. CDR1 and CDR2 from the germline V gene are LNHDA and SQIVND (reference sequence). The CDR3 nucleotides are TGTGCCAGTAGATGGTCCTCTGGGGCCAACGTCCTGACTTTC. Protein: CASRWSSGANVLTF.

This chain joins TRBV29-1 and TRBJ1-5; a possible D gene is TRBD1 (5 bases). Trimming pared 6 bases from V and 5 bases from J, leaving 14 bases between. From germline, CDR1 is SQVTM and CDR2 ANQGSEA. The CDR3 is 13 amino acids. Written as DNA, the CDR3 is TGCAGCGTCCAGGGCCAGGTGGATCAGCCCCAGCATTTT. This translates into CSVQGQVDQPQHF.

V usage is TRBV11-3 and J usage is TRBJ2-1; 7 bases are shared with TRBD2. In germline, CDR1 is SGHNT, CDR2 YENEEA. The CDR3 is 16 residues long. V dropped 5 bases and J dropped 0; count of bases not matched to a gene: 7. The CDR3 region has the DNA TGTGCCAGCAGCCCTACGGGAGGTAGCTCCTACAATGAGCAGTTCTTC. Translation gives CASSPTGGSSYNEQFF.

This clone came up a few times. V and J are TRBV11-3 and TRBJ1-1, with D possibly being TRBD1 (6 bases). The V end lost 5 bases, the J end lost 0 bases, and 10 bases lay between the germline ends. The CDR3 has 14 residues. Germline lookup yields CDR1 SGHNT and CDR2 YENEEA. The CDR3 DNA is TGTGCCAGCAGCCCAACAGGGCTGAACACTGAAGCTTTCTTT. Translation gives CASSPTGLNTEAFF.

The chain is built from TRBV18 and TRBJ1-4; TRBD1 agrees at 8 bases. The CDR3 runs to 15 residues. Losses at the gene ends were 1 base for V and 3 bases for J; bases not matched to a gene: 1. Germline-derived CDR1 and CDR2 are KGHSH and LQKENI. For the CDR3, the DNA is TGTGCCAGCTCACCACAGGGACAGGCTAATGAAAAACTGTTTTTT. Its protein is CASSPQGQANEKLFF.

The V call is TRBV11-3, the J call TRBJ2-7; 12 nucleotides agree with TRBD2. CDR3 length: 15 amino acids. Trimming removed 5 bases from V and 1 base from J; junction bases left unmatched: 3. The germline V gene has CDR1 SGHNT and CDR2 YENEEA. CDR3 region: CASSRGLAGSYEQYF. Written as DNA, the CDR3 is TGTGCCAGCAGCCGAGGACTAGCGGGATCCTACGAGCAGTACTTC.

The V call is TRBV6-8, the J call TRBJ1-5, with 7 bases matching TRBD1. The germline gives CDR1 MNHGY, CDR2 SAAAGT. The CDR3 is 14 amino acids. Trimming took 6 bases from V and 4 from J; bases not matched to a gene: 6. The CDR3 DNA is TGTGCCAGCAGAACCCAACAGGGGAATCAGCCCCAGCATTTT. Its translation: CASRTQQGNQPQHF.

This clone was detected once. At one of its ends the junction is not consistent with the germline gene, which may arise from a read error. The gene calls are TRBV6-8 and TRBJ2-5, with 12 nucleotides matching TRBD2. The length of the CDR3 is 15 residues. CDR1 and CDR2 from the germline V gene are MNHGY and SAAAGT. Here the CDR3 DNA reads TGTGCCATCAGTGGAGCGACTAGCGGGAGCGAGACCCAGTACTTC. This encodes CAISGATSGSETQYF.

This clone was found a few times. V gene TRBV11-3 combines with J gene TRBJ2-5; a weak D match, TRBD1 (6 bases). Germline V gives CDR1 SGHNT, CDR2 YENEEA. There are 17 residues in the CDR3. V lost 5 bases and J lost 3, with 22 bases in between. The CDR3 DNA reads TGTGCCAGCAGCCAGTCCGGGACATTCAATACAAAAGAGACCCAGTACTTC. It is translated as CASSQSGTFNTKETQYF.

This CDR3 reads CSALGQAYEQYF. In DNA, the CDR3 is TGCAGCGCCTTGGGACAGGCCTACGAGCAGTACTTC. The chain is built from TRBV29-1 and TRBJ2-7; 8 bases are shared with TRBD1. Germline V CDR1 and CDR2: SQVTM, ANQGSEA. V was clipped by 7 bases and J by 2 bases; unmatched bases: 4. This CDR3 has 12 residues.

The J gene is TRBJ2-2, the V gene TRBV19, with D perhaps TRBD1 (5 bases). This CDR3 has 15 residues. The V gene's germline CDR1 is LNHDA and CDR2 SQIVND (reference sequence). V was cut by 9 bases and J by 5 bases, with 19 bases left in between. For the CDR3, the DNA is TGTGCCAGCTCTGCCTTGGACAAGGAAACCGGGGAGCTGTTTTTT. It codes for CASSALDKETGELFF.

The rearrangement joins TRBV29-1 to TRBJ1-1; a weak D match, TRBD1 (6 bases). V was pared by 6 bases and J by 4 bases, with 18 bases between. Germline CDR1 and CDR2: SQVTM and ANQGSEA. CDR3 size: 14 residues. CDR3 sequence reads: CSVQRTEGSTEAFF. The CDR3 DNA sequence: TGCAGCGTACAGCGGACAGAGGGTAGCACTGAAGCTTTCTTT.

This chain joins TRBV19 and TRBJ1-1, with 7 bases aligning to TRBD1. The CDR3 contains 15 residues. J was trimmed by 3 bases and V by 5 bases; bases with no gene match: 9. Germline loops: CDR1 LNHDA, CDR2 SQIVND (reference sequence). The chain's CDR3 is CASSPQTGIDTEAFF. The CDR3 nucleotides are TGTGCCAGTAGTCCCCAGACAGGGATTGACACTGAAGCTTTCTTT.

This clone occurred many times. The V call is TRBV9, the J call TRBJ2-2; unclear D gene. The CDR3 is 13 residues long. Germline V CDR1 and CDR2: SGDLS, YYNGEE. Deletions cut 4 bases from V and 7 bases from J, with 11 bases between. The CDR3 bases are TGTGCCAGCAGCTTATGGGTGAACGGGGAGCTGTTTTTT. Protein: CASSLWVNGELFF. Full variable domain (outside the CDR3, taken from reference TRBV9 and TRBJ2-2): DSGVTQTPKHLITATGQRVTLRCSPRSGDLSVYWYQQSLDQGLQFLIQYYNGEERAKGNILERFSAQQFPDLHSELNLSSLELGDSALYFCASSLWVNGELFFGEGSRLTVL.

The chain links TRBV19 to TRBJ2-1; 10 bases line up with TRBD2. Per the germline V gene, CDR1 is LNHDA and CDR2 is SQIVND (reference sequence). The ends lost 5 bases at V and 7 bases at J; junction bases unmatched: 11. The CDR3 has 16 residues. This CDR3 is CASSGFSGGRQNEQFF. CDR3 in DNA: TGTGCCAGTAGTGGGTTTAGCGGGGGGCGTCAGAATGAGCAGTTCTTC.

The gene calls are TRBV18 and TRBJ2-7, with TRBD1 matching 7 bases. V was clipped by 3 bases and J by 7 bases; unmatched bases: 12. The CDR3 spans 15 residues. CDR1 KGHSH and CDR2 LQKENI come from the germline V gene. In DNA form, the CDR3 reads TGTGCCAGCTCACCGTATTTGGAAGGGGGCGGAGAGCAGTACTTC. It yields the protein CASSPYLEGGGEQYF.